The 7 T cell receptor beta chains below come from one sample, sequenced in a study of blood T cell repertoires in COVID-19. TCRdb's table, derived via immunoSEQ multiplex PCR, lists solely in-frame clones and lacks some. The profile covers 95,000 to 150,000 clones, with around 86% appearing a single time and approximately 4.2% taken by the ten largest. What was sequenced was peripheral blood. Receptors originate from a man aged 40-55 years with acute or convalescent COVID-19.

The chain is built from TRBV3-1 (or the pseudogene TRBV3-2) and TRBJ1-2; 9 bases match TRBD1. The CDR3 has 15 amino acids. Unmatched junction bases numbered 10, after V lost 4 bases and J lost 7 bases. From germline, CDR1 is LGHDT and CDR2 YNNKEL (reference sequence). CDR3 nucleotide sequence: TGTGCCAGCAGCCGACAACCCCGGGACAGGGTTGGCTACACCTTC. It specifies CASSRQPRDRVGYTF.

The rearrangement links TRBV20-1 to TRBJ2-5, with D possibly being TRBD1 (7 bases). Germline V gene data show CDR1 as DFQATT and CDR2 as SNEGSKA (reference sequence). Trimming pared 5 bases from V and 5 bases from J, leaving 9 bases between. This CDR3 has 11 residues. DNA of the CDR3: TGCAGTGCTTCAGGGGGGGAGACCCAGTACTTC. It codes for CSASGGETQYF.

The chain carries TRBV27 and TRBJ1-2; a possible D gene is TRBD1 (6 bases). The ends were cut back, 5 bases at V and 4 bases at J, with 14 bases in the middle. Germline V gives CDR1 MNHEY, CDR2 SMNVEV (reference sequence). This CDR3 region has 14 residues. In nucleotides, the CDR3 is TGTGCCAGCAGTCCCATTACAGGGACCTATGGCTACACCTTC. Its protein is CASSPITGTYGYTF.

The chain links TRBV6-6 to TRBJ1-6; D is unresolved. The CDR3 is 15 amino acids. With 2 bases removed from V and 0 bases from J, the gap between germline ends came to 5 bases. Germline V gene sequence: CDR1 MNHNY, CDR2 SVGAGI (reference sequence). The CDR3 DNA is TGTGCCAGCAGTTACGGGAGCTCCTATAATTCACCCCTCCACTTT. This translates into CASSYGSSYNSPLHF.

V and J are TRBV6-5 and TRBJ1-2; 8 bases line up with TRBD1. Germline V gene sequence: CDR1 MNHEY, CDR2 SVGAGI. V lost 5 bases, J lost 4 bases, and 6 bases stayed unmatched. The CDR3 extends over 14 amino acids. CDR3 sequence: CASSPGQETYGYTF. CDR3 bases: TGTGCCAGCAGTCCGGGACAGGAGACCTATGGCTACACCTTC.

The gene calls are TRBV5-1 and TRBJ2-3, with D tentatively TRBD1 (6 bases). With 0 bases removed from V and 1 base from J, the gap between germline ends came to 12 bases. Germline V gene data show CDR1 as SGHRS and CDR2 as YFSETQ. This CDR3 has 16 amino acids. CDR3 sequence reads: CASSLAPGDGTDTQYF. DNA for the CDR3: TGCGCCAGCAGCTTGGCCCCAGGGGATGGCACAGATACGCAGTATTTT.

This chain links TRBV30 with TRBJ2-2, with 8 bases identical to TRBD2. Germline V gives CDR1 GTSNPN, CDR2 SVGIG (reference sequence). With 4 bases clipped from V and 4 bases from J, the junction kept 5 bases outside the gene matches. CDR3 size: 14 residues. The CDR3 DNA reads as TGTGCCTGGACCAGCCGGGGGGGCACCGGGGAGCTGTTTTTT. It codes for CAWTSRGGTGELFF.